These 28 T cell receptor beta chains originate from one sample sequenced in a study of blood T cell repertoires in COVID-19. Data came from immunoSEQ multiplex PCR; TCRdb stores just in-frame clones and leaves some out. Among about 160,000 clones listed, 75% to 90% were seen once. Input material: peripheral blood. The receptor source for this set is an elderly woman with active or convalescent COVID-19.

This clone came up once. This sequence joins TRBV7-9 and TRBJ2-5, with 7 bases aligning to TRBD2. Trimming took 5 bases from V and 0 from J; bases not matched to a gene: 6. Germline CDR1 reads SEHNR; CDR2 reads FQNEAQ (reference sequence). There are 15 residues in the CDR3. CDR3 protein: CASSPDGGYQETQYF. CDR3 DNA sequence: TGTGCCAGCAGCCCCGACGGGGGGTACCAAGAGACCCAGTACTTC. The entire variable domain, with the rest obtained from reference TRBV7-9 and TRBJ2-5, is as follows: DTGVSQNPRHKITKRGQNVTFRCDPISEHNRLYWYRQTLGQGPEFLTYFQNEAQLEKSRLLSDRFSAERPKGSFSTLEIQRTEQGDSAMYLCASSPDGGYQETQYFGPGTRLLVL.

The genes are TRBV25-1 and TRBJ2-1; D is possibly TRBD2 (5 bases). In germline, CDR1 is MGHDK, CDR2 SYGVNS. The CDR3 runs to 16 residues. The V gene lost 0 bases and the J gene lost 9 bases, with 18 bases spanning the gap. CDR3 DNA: TGTGCCAGCAGTGAATATCTAGGAGGTCCCCAATTTGAGCAGTTCTTC. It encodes CASSEYLGGPQFEQFF.

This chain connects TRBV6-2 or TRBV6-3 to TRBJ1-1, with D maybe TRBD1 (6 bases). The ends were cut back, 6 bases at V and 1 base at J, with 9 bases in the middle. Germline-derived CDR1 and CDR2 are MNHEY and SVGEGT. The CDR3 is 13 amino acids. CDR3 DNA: TGTGCCAGCAGCGGGACAAAGAACACTGAAGCTTTCTTT. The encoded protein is CASSGTKNTEAFF.

This chain's CDR3 is CASSQGQGGGGGYNEQFF. DNA of the CDR3: TGCGCCAGCAGCCAAGGGCAAGGCGGCGGCGGGGGGTACAATGAGCAGTTCTTC. This rearrangement joins TRBV4-3 to TRBJ2-1, with 8 bases that match TRBD2. This CDR3 spans 18 amino acids. After removal of 1 base from V and 4 bases from J, the junction contained 12 bases not matched to a gene. Germline-derived CDR1 and CDR2 are LGHNA and YSLEER.

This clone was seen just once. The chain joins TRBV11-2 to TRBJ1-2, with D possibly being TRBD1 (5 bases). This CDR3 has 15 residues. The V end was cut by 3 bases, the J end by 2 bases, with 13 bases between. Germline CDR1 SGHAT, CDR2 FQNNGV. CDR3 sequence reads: CASSFAGGGNYGYTF. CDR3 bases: TGTGCCAGCAGCTTTGCCGGGGGTGGAAACTATGGCTACACCTTC.

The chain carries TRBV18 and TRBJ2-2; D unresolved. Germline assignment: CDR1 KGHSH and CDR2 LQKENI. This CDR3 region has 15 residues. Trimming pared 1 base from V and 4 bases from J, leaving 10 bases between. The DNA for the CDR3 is TGTGCCAGCTCACCACAACAGTTTTCCACCGGGGAGCTGTTTTTT. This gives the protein CASSPQQFSTGELFF.

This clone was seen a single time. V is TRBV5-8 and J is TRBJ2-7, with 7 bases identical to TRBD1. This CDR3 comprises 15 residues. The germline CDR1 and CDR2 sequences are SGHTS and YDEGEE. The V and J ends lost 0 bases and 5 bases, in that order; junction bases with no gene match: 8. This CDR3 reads CASSLDFDRVDEQYF. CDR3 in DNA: TGTGCCAGCAGCTTGGACTTTGACAGGGTCGACGAGCAGTACTTC.

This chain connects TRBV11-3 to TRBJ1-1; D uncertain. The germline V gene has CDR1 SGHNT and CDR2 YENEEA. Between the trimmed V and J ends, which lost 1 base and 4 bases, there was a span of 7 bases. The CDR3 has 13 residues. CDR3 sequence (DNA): TGTGCCAGCAGCTTAGTTCCTTCCACTGAAGCTTTCTTT. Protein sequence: CASSLVPSTEAFF.

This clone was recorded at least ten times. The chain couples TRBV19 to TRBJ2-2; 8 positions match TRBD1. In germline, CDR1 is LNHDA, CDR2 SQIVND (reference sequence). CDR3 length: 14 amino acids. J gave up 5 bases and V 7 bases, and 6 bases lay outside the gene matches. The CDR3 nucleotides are TGTGCCAGTACCGACAGGGGTGAGACCGGGGAGCTGTTTTTT. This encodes CASTDRGETGELFF.

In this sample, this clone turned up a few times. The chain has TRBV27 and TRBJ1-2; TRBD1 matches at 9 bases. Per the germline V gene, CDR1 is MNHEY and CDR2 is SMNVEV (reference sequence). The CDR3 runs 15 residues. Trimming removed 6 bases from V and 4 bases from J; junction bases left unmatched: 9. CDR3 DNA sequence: TGTGCCAGCAGGGAGACAGGGGGGTTAAGCTATGGCTACACCTTC. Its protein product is CASRETGGLSYGYTF.

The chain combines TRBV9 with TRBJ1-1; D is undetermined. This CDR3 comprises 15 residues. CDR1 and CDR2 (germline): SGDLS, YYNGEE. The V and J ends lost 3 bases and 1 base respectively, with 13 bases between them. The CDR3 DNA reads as TGTGCCAGCAGCGCCGACTCGACGGGGAACACTGAAGCTTTCTTT. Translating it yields CASSADSTGNTEAFF.

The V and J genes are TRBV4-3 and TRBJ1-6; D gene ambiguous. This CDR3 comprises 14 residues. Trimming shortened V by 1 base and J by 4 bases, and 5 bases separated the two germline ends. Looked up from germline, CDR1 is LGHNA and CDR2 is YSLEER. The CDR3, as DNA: TGCGCCAGCAGCCAAGGAGGATATAATTCACCCCTCCACTTT. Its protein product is CASSQGGYNSPLHF.

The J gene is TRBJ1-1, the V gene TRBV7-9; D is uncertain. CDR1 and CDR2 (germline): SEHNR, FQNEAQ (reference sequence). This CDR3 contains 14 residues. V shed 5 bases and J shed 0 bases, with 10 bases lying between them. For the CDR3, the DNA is TGTGCCAGCAGCCGTGGCCACATGAACACTGAAGCTTTCTTT. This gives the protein CASSRGHMNTEAFF. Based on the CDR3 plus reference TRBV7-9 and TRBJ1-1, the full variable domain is DTGVSQNPRHKITKRGQNVTFRCDPISEHNRLYWYRQTLGQGPEFLTYFQNEAQLEKSRLLSDRFSAERPKGSFSTLEIQRTEQGDSAMYLCASSRGHMNTEAFFGQGTRLTVV.

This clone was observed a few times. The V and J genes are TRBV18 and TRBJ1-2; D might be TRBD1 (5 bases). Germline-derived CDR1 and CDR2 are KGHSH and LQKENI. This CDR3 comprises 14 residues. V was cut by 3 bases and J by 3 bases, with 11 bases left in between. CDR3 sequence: CASSPGPGDYGYTF. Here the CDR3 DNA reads TGTGCCAGCTCACCGGGACCGGGGGACTATGGCTACACCTTC.

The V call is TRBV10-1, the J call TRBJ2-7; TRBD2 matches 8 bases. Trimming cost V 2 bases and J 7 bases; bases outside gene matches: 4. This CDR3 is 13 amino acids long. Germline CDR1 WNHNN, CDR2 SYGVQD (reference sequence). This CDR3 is CASSESGGGEQYF. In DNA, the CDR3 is TGCGCCAGCAGTGAGAGCGGGGGAGGAGAGCAGTACTTC.

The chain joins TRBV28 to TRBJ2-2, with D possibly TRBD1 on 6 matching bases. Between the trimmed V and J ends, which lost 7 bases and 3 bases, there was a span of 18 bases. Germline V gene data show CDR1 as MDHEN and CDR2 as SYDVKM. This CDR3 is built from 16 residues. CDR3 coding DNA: TGTGCCAGCACCACCAACTGGGGGCAGCACACCGGGGAGCTGTTTTTT. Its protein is CASTTNWGQHTGELFF.

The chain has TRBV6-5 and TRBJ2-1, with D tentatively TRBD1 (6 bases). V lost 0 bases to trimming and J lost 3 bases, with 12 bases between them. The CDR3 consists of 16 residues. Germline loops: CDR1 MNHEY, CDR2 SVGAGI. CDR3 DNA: TGTGCCAGCAGTTACTCAACGGACAGCCTCTACAATGAGCAGTTCTTC. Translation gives CASSYSTDSLYNEQFF.

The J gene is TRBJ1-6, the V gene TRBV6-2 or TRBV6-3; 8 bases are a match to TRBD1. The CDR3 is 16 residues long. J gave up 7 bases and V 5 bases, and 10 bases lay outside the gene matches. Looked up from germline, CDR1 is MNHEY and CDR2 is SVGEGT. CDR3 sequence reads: CASSRSLDRVNSPLHF. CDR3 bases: TGTGCCAGCAGTCGCTCCTTGGACAGGGTGAATTCACCCCTCCACTTT.

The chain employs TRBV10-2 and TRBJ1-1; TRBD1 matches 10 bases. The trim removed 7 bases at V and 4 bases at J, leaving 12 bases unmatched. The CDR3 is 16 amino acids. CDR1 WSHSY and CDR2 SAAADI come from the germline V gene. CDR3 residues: CASTGPDRGKSTEAFF. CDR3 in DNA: TGCGCCAGCACCGGCCCGGACAGGGGGAAGAGCACTGAAGCTTTCTTT.

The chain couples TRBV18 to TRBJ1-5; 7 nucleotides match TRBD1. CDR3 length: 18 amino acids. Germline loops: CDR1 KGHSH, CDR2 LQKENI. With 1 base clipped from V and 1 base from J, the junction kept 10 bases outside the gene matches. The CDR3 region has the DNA TGTGCCAGCTCACCACAGGCAGGGGGGAGTGTCAGCAATCAGCCCCAGCATTTT. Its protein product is CASSPQAGGSVSNQPQHF. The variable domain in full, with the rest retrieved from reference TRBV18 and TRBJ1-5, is NAGVMQNPRHLVRRRGQEARLRCSPMKGHSHVYWYRQLPEEGLKFMVYLQKENIIDESGMPKERFSAEFPKEGPSILRIQQVVRGDSAAYFCASSPQAGGSVSNQPQHFGDGTRLSIL.

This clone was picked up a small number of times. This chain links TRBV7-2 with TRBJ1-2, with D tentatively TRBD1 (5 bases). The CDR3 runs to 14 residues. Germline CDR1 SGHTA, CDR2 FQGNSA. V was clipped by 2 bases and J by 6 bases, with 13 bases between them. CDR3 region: CASSLRQTLDGYTF. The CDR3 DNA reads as TGTGCCAGCAGCTTAAGACAGACCCTGGATGGCTACACCTTC.

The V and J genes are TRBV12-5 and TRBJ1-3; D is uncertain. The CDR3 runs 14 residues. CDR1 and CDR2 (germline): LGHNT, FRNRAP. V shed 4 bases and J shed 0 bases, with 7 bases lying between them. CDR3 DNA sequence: TGTGCTAGTGGTTCCATCGGCTCTGGAAACACCATATATTTT. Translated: CASGSIGSGNTIYF.

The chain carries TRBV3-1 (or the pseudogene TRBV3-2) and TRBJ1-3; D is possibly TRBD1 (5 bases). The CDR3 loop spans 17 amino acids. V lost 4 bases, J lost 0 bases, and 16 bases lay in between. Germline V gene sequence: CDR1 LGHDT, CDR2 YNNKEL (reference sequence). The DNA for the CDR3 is TGTGCCAGCAGCCCCTATGGGCAGGGCGGCTCTGGAAACACCATATATTTT. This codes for CASSPYGQGGSGNTIYF.

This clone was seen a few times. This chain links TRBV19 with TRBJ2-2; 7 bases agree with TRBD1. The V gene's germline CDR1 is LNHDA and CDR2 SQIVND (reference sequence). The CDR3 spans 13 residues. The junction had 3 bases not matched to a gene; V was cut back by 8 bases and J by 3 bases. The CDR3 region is CASYRGDTGELFF. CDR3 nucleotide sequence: TGTGCCAGTTACAGGGGTGACACCGGGGAGCTGTTTTTT.

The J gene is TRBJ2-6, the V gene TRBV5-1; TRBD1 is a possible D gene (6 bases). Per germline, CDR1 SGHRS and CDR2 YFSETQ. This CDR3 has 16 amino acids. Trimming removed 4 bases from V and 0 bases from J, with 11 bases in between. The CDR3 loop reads CASSPDSLSGANVLTF. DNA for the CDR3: TGCGCCAGCAGCCCGGACAGCCTCTCTGGGGCCAACGTCCTGACTTTC.

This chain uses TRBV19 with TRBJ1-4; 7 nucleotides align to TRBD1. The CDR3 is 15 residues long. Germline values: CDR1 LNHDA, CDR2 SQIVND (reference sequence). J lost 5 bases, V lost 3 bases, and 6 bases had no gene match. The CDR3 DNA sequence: TGTGCCAGTAGTATTGAGTCGGGACAGAATGAAAAACTGTTTTTT. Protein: CASSIESGQNEKLFF. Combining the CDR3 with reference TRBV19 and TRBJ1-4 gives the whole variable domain DGGITQSPKYLFRKEGQNVTLSCEQNLNHDAMYWYRQDPGQGLRLIYYSQIVNDFQKGDIAEGYSVSREKKESFPLTVTSAQKNPTAFYLCASSIESGQNEKLFFGSGTQLSVL.

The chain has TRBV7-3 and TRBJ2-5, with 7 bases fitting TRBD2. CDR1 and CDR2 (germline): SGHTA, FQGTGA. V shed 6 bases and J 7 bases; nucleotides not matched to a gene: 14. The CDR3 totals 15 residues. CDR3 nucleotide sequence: TGTGCCAGCAGTCTCAATGGTGGGACTATGGGGACCCAGTACTTC. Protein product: CASSLNGGTMGTQYF.

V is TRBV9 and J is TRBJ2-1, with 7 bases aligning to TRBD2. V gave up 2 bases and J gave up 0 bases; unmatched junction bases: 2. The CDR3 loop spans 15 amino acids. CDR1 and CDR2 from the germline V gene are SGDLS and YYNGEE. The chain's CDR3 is CASSVSGTSYNEQFF. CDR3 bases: TGTGCCAGCAGCGTGAGCGGGACCTCCTACAATGAGCAGTTCTTC. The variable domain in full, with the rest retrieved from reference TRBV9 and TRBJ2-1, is DSGVTQTPKHLITATGQRVTLRCSPRSGDLSVYWYQQSLDQGLQFLIQYYNGEERAKGNILERFSAQQFPDLHSELNLSSLELGDSALYFCASSVSGTSYNEQFFGPGTRLTVL.